This T cell receptor (beta chain) was recorded in a study of T cell responses to AZD1222 COVID-19 vaccine. Overall study context: Second-dose intervals near 4 or 12 weeks were combined.

Findings and caveats of the study: Clonal diversity was possibly underestimated; the donors were predominantly white British and more often female.

Looked up from germline, CDR1 is KGHDR and CDR2 is SFDVKD. V was shortened by 7 bases and J by 5 bases, with 16 bases between the two germline ends. This CDR3 is built from 14 residues. The assay was immunoSEQ multiplex PCR, and TCRdb's table has in-frame clones only and misses some. The sample has fewer than 120,000 clones; around nine tenths are singletons. In the case of this clone: The antigen is not known.

The V and J genes are TRBV24-1 and TRBJ2-5; D unresolved. The sample here was peripheral blood, taken on day 0 of AZD1222 vaccination. The source of this sequence is an adult in good health. The CDR3 protein is CATRASRAAETQYF. The CDR3 DNA reads TGTGCCACCAGGGCTTCTAGGGCGGCGGAGACCCAGTACTTC.